This T cell receptor (beta chain) stems from a study of control samples from healthy donors and cancer patients. Clones were sequenced by immunoSEQ multiplex PCR, and TCRdb holds only the in-frame ones, with some missing. Of roughly 150,000 clones in the sample, over 90% were seen once. Source material: blood. The sequence was collected from a man aged 50-59 years in good health.

CDR3 in amino acids: CASSLELGGHNEQFF. CDR3 sequence (DNA): TGTGCCAGCAGCTTAGAACTAGGGGGGCACAATGAGCAGTTCTTC. The chain has TRBV7-2 and TRBJ2-1; D tentatively fits TRBD1 or TRBD2 (6 bases each). The germline gives CDR1 SGHTA, CDR2 FQGNSA. The length of the CDR3 is 15 residues. V lost 1 base and J 5 bases, leaving 12 bases between the germline ends.